The 22 T cell receptor beta chains reported below all come from one sample, sequenced in a study of cytomegalovirus exposure and HLA in healthy donors. The PCR used 60 Vbeta and 13 Jbeta primers. The assay was immunoSEQ multiplex PCR, and TCRdb's table has in-frame clones only and misses some. The top ten clones hold 4.5% of a sample with about 160,000 clones, around 80% of them seen once. Specimen: PBMCs. All receptors come from a woman between 50 and 59 years old in good health and CMV-seropositive.

This chain connects TRBV6-6 to TRBJ1-4; D is ambiguous. The germline gives CDR1 MNHNY, CDR2 SVGAGI (reference sequence). This CDR3 is built from 14 residues. Trimming cost V 2 bases and J 3 bases, with 7 bases left between them. The CDR3 loop is CASSYGQANEKLFF. For the CDR3, the DNA is TGTGCCAGCAGTTACGGCCAGGCTAATGAAAAACTGTTTTTT.

The V and J genes are TRBV10-3 and TRBJ2-5; TRBD2 is a possible D gene (6 bases). There are 15 residues in the CDR3. Trimming took off 2 bases at V and 4 bases at J, with 14 bases between the two ends. CDR1 ENHRY and CDR2 SYGVKD come from the germline V gene. CDR3 in amino acids: CAISEPSGGGETQYF. DNA for the CDR3: TGTGCCATCAGTGAGCCGTCCGGGGGAGGAGAGACCCAGTACTTC.

Only one count was recorded for this clone. The J gene is TRBJ2-7, the V gene TRBV7-7; 8 bases map to TRBD1. Germline lookup yields CDR1 SSHAT and CDR2 FNYEAQ (reference sequence). This CDR3 is 13 amino acids long. CDR3 sequence reads: CADDRGVSDEQYF. CDR3 DNA sequence: TGTGCTGATGACAGGGGAGTTTCCGACGAGCAGTACTTC.

V usage is TRBV4-1 and J usage is TRBJ1-2; no clear D gene. CDR1 is MGHRA, CDR2 YSYEKL, per germline. The CDR3 is made up of 14 amino acids. Trimming pared 3 bases from V and 0 bases from J, leaving 8 bases between. Here the CDR3 DNA reads TGCGCCAGCAGCCAGCGAGGAGCTAACTATGGCTACACCTTC. It specifies CASSQRGANYGYTF.

The chain uses TRBV2 and TRBJ2-1, with a tentative D call TRBD1 (5 bases). CDR3 length: 15 amino acids. The ends were cut back, 3 bases at V and 3 bases at J, with 12 bases in the middle. CDR1 and CDR2 (germline): SNHLY, FYNNEI. CDR3 sequence: CASSETATFYNEQFF. DNA of the CDR3: TGTGCCAGCAGTGAGACAGCAACCTTCTACAATGAGCAGTTCTTC. The whole variable domain, filled in from reference TRBV2 and TRBJ2-1, reads EPEVTQTPSHQVTQMGQEVILRCVPISNHLYFYWYRQILGQKVEFLVSFYNNEISEKSEIFDDQFSVERPDGSNFTLKIRSTKLEDSAMYFCASSETATFYNEQFFGPGTRLTVL.

The rearrangement joins TRBV7-3 to TRBJ2-1; 9 bases are a match to TRBD1. The CDR3 consists of 16 residues. V was pared by 5 bases and J by 9 bases, with 14 bases of the junction left unmatched. CDR1 SGHTA and CDR2 FQGTGA come from the germline V gene. Here the CDR3 DNA reads TGTGCCAGCAGCCCTAAAACAGGGGGCGGGGGCAGTGAGCAGTTCTTC. Encoded protein: CASSPKTGGGGSEQFF.

This chain connects TRBV19 to TRBJ2-7; D is unresolved. Germline assignment: CDR1 LNHDA and CDR2 SQIVND (reference sequence). The CDR3 is 14 amino acids. Trimming removed 1 base at V and 0 bases at J, with 7 bases between. This CDR3 reads CASSIGQVSYEQYF. DNA for the CDR3: TGTGCCAGTAGTATAGGGCAGGTCTCCTACGAGCAGTACTTC. Together with reference TRBV19 and TRBJ2-7, the CDR3 gives the full variable domain: DGGITQSPKYLFRKEGQNVTLSCEQNLNHDAMYWYRQDPGQGLRLIYYSQIVNDFQKGDIAEGYSVSREKKESFPLTVTSAQKNPTAFYLCASSIGQVSYEQYFGPGTRLTVT.

The rearrangement uses TRBV28 and TRBJ1-2, with D hard to call. V was clipped by 6 bases and J by 8 bases, with 19 bases between them. The CDR3 runs to 14 residues. Germline-derived CDR1 and CDR2 are MDHEN and SYDVKM. DNA of the CDR3: TGTGCCAGCAGCCCCTTCGCGCCCCTTCGAGGCTACACCTTC. Its translation: CASSPFAPLRGYTF.

The chain has TRBV30 and TRBJ2-5; a possible D gene is TRBD2 (6 bases). V shed 5 bases and J shed 5 bases, with 18 bases lying between them. The CDR3 is 14 residues long. The germline CDR1 and CDR2 sequences are GTSNPN and SVGIG (reference sequence). CDR3 sequence: CAWRGPGGVETQYF. In DNA, the CDR3 is TGTGCCTGGCGTGGACCCGGGGGAGTGGAGACCCAGTACTTC.

V usage is TRBV6-6 and J usage is TRBJ2-5; TRBD1 matches 7 bases. The end of the DNA fits TRBJ2-7 better, so the J call may be wrong. The CDR3 is made up of 14 amino acids. The germline V gene has CDR1 MNHNY and CDR2 SVGAGI (reference sequence). The CDR3 sequence is CASSSSRQGAEQYF. CDR3 DNA: TGTGCCAGCAGTTCCTCGCGACAGGGAGCCGAGCAGTACTTC.

The count of this clone is one. Other DNA sequences in the same sample also yield this CDR3. CDR3 DNA sequence: TGTGCCAGCAGCTTACCCGCAGCCTACGAGCAGTACTTC. This sequence encodes CASSLPAAYEQYF. This chain joins TRBV7-8 and TRBJ2-7, with no clear D. The CDR3 totals 13 residues. Germline-derived CDR1 and CDR2 are SGHVS and FQNEAQ. V was pared by 2 bases and J by 2 bases, with 7 bases between.

The rearrangement uses TRBV19 and TRBJ2-1, with D tentatively TRBD2 (5 bases). The V gene's germline CDR1 is LNHDA and CDR2 SQIVND (reference sequence). Trimming pared 1 base from V and 7 bases from J, leaving 11 bases between. This CDR3 has 14 amino acids. CDR3 sequence reads: CASSIGASLNEQFF. The CDR3 bases are TGTGCCAGTAGTATAGGGGCTAGCTTAAATGAGCAGTTCTTC.

Remarks on this clone: Other DNA sequences in this specimen translate into the identical CDR3. V usage is TRBV30 and J usage is TRBJ2-7; TRBD2 agrees at 11 bases. The CDR3 has 14 residues. V lost 2 bases and J lost 3; bases outside the gene matches: 3. Germline CDR1 is GTSNPN and CDR2 is SVGIG (reference sequence). The CDR3 loop is CAWSSTSGGYEQYF. The CDR3 DNA reads as TGTGCCTGGAGTTCTACTAGCGGGGGCTACGAGCAGTACTTC.

This chain joins TRBV28 and TRBJ2-1; 13 bases line up with TRBD2. The ends lost 2 bases at V and 4 bases at J; junction bases unmatched: 5. CDR1 is MDHEN, CDR2 SYDVKM, per germline. This CDR3 is 17 amino acids long. The CDR3 DNA sequence: TGTGCCAGCAGTTTAAGGACTAGCGGGAGCCTATACAATGAGCAGTTCTTC. Residues: CASSLRTSGSLYNEQFF.

The chain uses TRBV7-9 and TRBJ1-5; D remains unclear. V was shortened by 4 bases and J by 7 bases, with 11 bases between the two germline ends. This CDR3 is built from 13 residues. CDR1 and CDR2 from the germline V gene are SEHNR and FQNEAQ (reference sequence). The CDR3 is CASSWSARQPQHF. The CDR3 region has the DNA TGTGCCAGCAGCTGGTCTGCCAGGCAGCCCCAGCATTTT.

The sample holds one count of this clone. The chain joins TRBV6-1 to TRBJ1-2; the D gene is possibly TRBD1 (5 bases). CDR3 length equals 16 residues. V dropped 3 bases and J dropped 0 bases, with 14 bases sitting between them. The V gene's germline CDR1 is MNHNS and CDR2 SASEGT. CDR3 loop: CASSDAGTSANYGYTF. CDR3 DNA: TGTGCCAGCAGTGACGCAGGGACTTCGGCTAACTATGGCTACACCTTC.

The CDR3 DNA sequence: TGTGCCAGTAGCTTTTACAGGGACACTGAAGCTTTCTTT. Amino acid sequence: CASSFYRDTEAFF. The V gene is TRBV19, the J gene TRBJ1-1; the D gene is possibly TRBD1 (6 bases). The V end was cut by 6 bases, the J end by 3 bases, with 11 bases between. Germline-derived CDR1 and CDR2 are LNHDA and SQIVND (reference sequence). The CDR3 covers 13 residues.

The chain uses TRBV27 and TRBJ2-7; weak D call: TRBD2 (7 bases). The V end was cut by 8 bases, the J end by 3 bases, with 17 bases between. Per germline, CDR1 MNHEY and CDR2 SMNVEV (reference sequence). CDR3 length: 14 amino acids. This CDR3 is CASAGDGGGYEQYF. The CDR3 region has the DNA TGTGCCAGCGCAGGGGACGGCGGGGGCTACGAGCAGTACTTC.

The chain recombines TRBV7-2 with TRBJ2-3; 7 bases align to TRBD2. This CDR3 is 16 amino acids long. With 6 bases clipped from V and 3 bases from J, the junction kept 12 bases outside the gene matches. Germline CDR1 reads SGHTA; CDR2 reads FQGNSA. The CDR3 is CASRLIGAGRTDTQYF. The CDR3 region has the DNA TGTGCCAGCAGACTGATCGGAGCGGGAAGGACAGATACGCAGTATTTT.

The chain joins TRBV5-4 to TRBJ2-4; D is possibly TRBD2 (7 bases). The CDR3 totals 17 residues. Germline lookup yields CDR1 SGHNT and CDR2 YYREEE (reference sequence). The V end was cut by 1 base, the J end by 1 base, with 15 bases between. Written as DNA, the CDR3 is TGTGCCAGCAGCTTGTGGACGGGGGGCTCGGCCAAAAACATTCAGTACTTC. This translates into CASSLWTGGSAKNIQYF.

The chain recombines TRBV7-3 with TRBJ1-5; 11 nucleotides agree with TRBD1. This CDR3 has 14 amino acids. Per germline, CDR1 SGHTA and CDR2 FQGTGA. V was pared by 5 bases and J by 7 bases, with 4 bases of the junction left unmatched. The chain's CDR3 is CASSGDRGGQPQHF. The CDR3 bases are TGTGCCAGCAGCGGGGACAGGGGGGGACAGCCCCAGCATTTT.

This chain links TRBV28 with TRBJ1-2; TRBD1 is a possible D gene (6 bases). V was clipped by 10 bases and J by 6 bases, with 21 bases between them. The CDR3 totals 14 residues. From germline, CDR1 is MDHEN and CDR2 SYDVKM. The CDR3 DNA sequence: TGTGCCATCCCCAGATCCTCGGACAGAAATGGCTACACCTTC. This gives the protein CAIPRSSDRNGYTF.